The 20 T cell receptor beta chains given below trace back to one sample, sequenced in a study of OX40 agonist ivuxolimab in advanced cancers. Only in-frame clones appear in the TCRdb table, and some are missing; sequencing was by immunoSEQ multiplex PCR. Here the sample spans 85,000 to 90,000 clones, around 85% being singletons. The input for sequencing was CD4+ or CD8+ T cells sorted from blood, taken in a trial of the OX40 agonist ivuxolimab. All receptors derive from an adult with an advanced solid tumor such as melanoma, head and neck, liver or kidney cancer.

The chain is built from TRBV4-2 and TRBJ1-5, with D unclear. Trimming removed 4 bases from V and 5 bases from J, with 15 bases in between. Germline CDR1 LGHNA, CDR2 YNFKEQ. This CDR3 is built from 15 residues. The CDR3 protein is CASSPYDGIYQPQHF. The CDR3 DNA follows: TGTGCCAGCAGCCCTTACGACGGAATTTATCAGCCCCAGCATTTT.

The J gene is TRBJ1-1, the V gene TRBV29-1; D gene uncertain. Trimming cost V 4 bases and J 4 bases, with 10 bases left between them. CDR3 length: 12 amino acids. Germline V CDR1 and CDR2: SQVTM, ANQGSEA. This CDR3 is CSVGEGRTEAFF. CDR3 DNA: TGCAGCGTTGGGGAGGGTCGCACTGAAGCTTTCTTT.

The V call is TRBV5-1, the J call TRBJ2-2; 9 nucleotides match TRBD1. With V trimmed by 4 bases and J by 2 bases, 3 bases remained unmatched. The CDR3 loop spans 15 amino acids. The germline V gene encodes CDR1 SGHRS and CDR2 YFSETQ. The CDR3 nucleotides are TGCGCCAGCAGCGACAGGGGGATCAACACCGGGGAGCTGTTTTTT. Protein sequence: CASSDRGINTGELFF.

The rearrangement uses TRBV20-1 and TRBJ1-1; no clear D. The CDR3 sequence is 11 residues long. Deletions cut 7 bases from V and 2 bases from J, with 8 bases between. Germline-derived CDR1 and CDR2 are DFQATT and SNEGSKA (reference sequence). Here the CDR3 DNA reads TGCAGTGGCCACCTTAACACTGAAGCTTTCTTT. This sequence encodes CSGHLNTEAFF.

The V and J genes are TRBV7-9 and TRBJ2-7, with 8 bases matching TRBD1. CDR1 SEHNR and CDR2 FQNEAQ come from the germline V gene (reference sequence). The CDR3 totals 14 residues. V lost 6 bases and J lost 3; bases outside the gene matches: 7. This chain's CDR3 is CASSGRGLFYEQYV. CDR3 sequence (DNA): TGTGCCAGCAGTGGCAGGGGGCTTTTCTACGAGCAGTACGTC.

The chain combines TRBV9 with TRBJ1-1; D is undetermined. Looked up from germline, CDR1 is SGDLS and CDR2 is YYNGEE. Trimming left V 0 bases short and J 0 bases short, with 9 bases between. The CDR3 has 15 amino acids. CDR3 amino acids: CASSVGHNMNTEAFF. DNA for the CDR3: TGTGCCAGCAGCGTAGGTCACAACATGAACACTGAAGCTTTCTTT.

This chain links TRBV2 with TRBJ2-3; D remains unclear. The V end was cut by 3 bases, the J end by 0 bases, with 13 bases between. This CDR3 has 16 residues. Looked up from germline, CDR1 is SNHLY and CDR2 is FYNNEI. Here the CDR3 reads CASSERNRLSTDTQYF. In DNA form, the CDR3 reads TGTGCCAGCAGTGAGAGGAACAGACTTAGCACAGATACGCAGTATTTT.

The chain recombines TRBV7-9 with TRBJ1-2; D unclear. The germline CDR1 and CDR2 sequences are SEHNR and FQNEAQ (reference sequence). V was pared by 1 base and J by 5 bases, with 5 bases between. The CDR3 runs to 12 residues. CDR3 sequence reads: CASSLEGYGYTF. CDR3 nucleotides: TGTGCCAGCAGCTTAGAAGGGTATGGCTACACCTTC.

The genes are TRBV5-6 and TRBJ2-5; 9 bases line up with TRBD2. This CDR3 has 15 amino acids. The germline gives CDR1 SGHDT, CDR2 YYEEEE. Trimming at V came to 4 bases and at J to 5 bases, leaving 9 bases not matched to a gene. The CDR3 DNA reads TGTGCCAGCAGCCCATTAGCGGGAGCAGGGGAGACCCAGTACTTC. Residues: CASSPLAGAGETQYF. Full variable domain (remainder filled in from reference TRBV5-6 and TRBJ2-5): DAGVTQSPTHLIKTRGQQVTLRCSPKSGHDTVSWYQQALGQGPQFIFQYYEEEERQRGNFPDRFSGHQFPNYSSELNVNALLLGDSALYLCASSPLAGAGETQYFGPGTRLLVL.

There are a few counts of this clone. The V gene is TRBV4-1, the J gene TRBJ2-6; 7 positions match TRBD1. The CDR3 sequence is 17 residues long. Germline V gene lookup returns CDR1 MGHRA and CDR2 YSYEKL. V was clipped by 8 bases and J by 2 bases; unmatched bases: 12. In nucleotides, the CDR3 is TGCGCCAGCGGATGGGACAGCCGGTCCCCTGGGGCCAACGTCCTGACTTTC. This codes for CASGWDSRSPGANVLTF.

The CDR3 is CASRKDNSYGYTF. CDR3 nucleotides: TGTGCCAGCAGAAAGGACAATAGCTATGGCTACACCTTC. The chain employs TRBV6-5 and TRBJ1-2; weak D call: TRBD1 (5 bases). The germline gives CDR1 MNHEY, CDR2 SVGAGI. V was shortened by 6 bases and J by 4 bases, with 12 bases between the two germline ends. This CDR3 region has 13 residues.

This chain connects TRBV29-1 to TRBJ1-6, with TRBD1 identical over 8 bases. V shed 8 bases, J shed 5 bases, and the junction held 17 bases outside the gene matches. The CDR3 runs to 17 residues. Germline loops: CDR1 SQVTM, CDR2 ANQGSEA. The CDR3 sequence is CSFTGQGAETNNSPLHF. CDR3 bases: TGCAGCTTCACCGGACAGGGCGCTGAAACTAATAATTCACCCCTCCACTTT.

This clone turned up a few times. The rearrangement joins TRBV6-6 to TRBJ2-2; possibly TRBD1 or TRBD2 for D (6 bases each). V lost 4 bases and J lost 6, with 18 bases in between. This CDR3 is built from 16 residues. Germline V lookup: CDR1 MNHNY, CDR2 SVGAGI (reference sequence). The CDR3 coding sequence is TGTGCCAGCAGTTCTACAGGGAGGTTAGTCCCCGGGGAGCTGTTTTTT. It yields the protein CASSSTGRLVPGELFF.

This clone appeared a few times. This chain uses TRBV10-3 with TRBJ1-5, with unresolved D. The CDR3 spans 20 residues. V was cut by 0 bases and J by 4 bases, with 25 bases left in between. Germline V CDR1 and CDR2: ENHRY, SYGVKD. The CDR3 DNA reads TGTGCCATCAGTGAGTCGCAACGCCCAGGACGGACGGCGGGTAATCAGCCCCAGCATTTT. Its translation: CAISESQRPGRTAGNQPQHF.

This chain links TRBV7-8 with TRBJ2-7; 10 bases align to TRBD1. V lost 5 bases to trimming and J lost 2 bases; unmatched junction nucleotides: 15. This CDR3 contains 18 residues. Germline CDR1 and CDR2: SGHVS and FQNEAQ. The CDR3, as DNA: TGTGCCAGCAGCACCACCGGGACAGGGGCACAGCCCCCCTACGAGCAGTACTTC. It encodes CASSTTGTGAQPPYEQYF.

This clone occurred a few times. The gene calls are TRBV11-2 and TRBJ1-2; D gene ambiguous. Per germline, CDR1 SGHAT and CDR2 FQNNGV. The V and J ends lost 1 base and 4 bases respectively, with 4 bases between them. The CDR3 is 12 amino acids. CDR3 sequence (DNA): TGTGCCAGCAGCTTAGGTCCCTATGGCTACACCTTC. This codes for CASSLGPYGYTF.

The chain uses TRBV7-2 and TRBJ1-1, with D unresolved. V lost 7 bases, J lost 4 bases, and 13 bases lay in between. Germline V gene sequence: CDR1 SGHTA, CDR2 FQGNSA. This CDR3 spans 13 amino acids. CDR3 sequence reads: CASTFQSVTEAFF. In DNA, the CDR3 is TGTGCCAGCACCTTTCAGTCGGTCACTGAAGCTTTCTTT.

V is TRBV2 and J is TRBJ1-5; perhaps TRBD1 as D (5 bases). V was trimmed by 4 bases and J by 2 bases, leaving 9 bases between them. This CDR3 spans 14 amino acids. Germline loops: CDR1 SNHLY, CDR2 FYNNEI. In DNA form, the CDR3 reads TGTGCCAGCAGTGCTGGGGGTGGCAATCAGCCCCAGCATTTT. Encoded protein: CASSAGGGNQPQHF.

The chain couples TRBV28 to TRBJ1-3, with no clear D. The CDR3 length is 14 residues. Germline V gives CDR1 MDHEN, CDR2 SYDVKM. The ends were cut back, 8 bases at V and 0 bases at J, with 11 bases in the middle. The CDR3 reads CASGEGDSGNTIYF. The CDR3 coding sequence is TGTGCCAGCGGGGAGGGAGACTCTGGAAACACCATATATTTT.

The rearrangement uses TRBV11-3 and TRBJ2-5; 10 nucleotides align to TRBD2. Germline V gives CDR1 SGHNT, CDR2 YENEEA. V shed 6 bases and J 0 bases; nucleotides not matched to a gene: 4. This CDR3 is built from 15 residues. The CDR3 reads CASSTGTSDQETQYF. CDR3 nucleotides: TGTGCCAGCAGTACCGGGACTAGCGACCAAGAGACCCAGTACTTC.